This T cell receptor (beta chain) was recovered during a study of blood T cell repertoires in COVID-19. Turning to the study itself: The United States, Italy and Spain supplied acute and convalescent COVID-19 samples. Nucleic acid was either cDNA or gDNA, and it came from T cells, B-cell-depleted T cells, or PBMCs.

In the authors' workflow: Estimates of nucleated cell counts were drawn from the amplification of reference gene primers. Data came from immunoSEQ multiplex PCR; TCRdb stores just in-frame clones and leaves some out. V and J calls plus clone size are reproduced from that table; the DNA served to infer D and trimming. In the table there are approximately 410,000 clones, about nine tenths of which are singletons. J lost 3 bases, V lost 2 bases, and 8 bases had no gene match. Germline V gives CDR1 SGHRS, CDR2 YFSETQ. This CDR3 comprises 17 residues. The sequence was collected from a woman aged 25 to 39 with active or convalescent COVID-19. The genes are TRBV5-1 and TRBJ2-3; 11 bases agree with TRBD2. The source material was peripheral blood. The CDR3 DNA follows: TGCGCCAGCAGCTTCCGATCGACTAGCGGGGCGACAGATACGCAGTATTTT. Residues: CASSFRSTSGATDTQYF.